One sample yielded the 15 T cell receptor beta chains listed below, sequenced in a study of cytomegalovirus exposure and HLA in healthy donors. The table came from immunoSEQ multiplex PCR; TCRdb's copy has only in-frame clones and leaves some out. The sample lists some 150,000 clones, approximately 86% occurring once. Specimen: PBMCs. Every receptor here comes from a woman under 30 in good health and CMV-seropositive.

V gene TRBV7-8 combines with J gene TRBJ1-5; 7 nucleotides agree with TRBD1. Germline CDR1 is SGHVS and CDR2 is FQNEAQ. V shed 4 bases and J 4 bases; nucleotides not matched to a gene: 4. CDR3 length: 14 residues. DNA of the CDR3: TGTGCCAGCAGCTCCAGACAGGGAAATCAGCCCCAGCATTTT. This gives the protein CASSSRQGNQPQHF. Full variable domain (outside the CDR3, taken from reference TRBV7-8 and TRBJ1-5): GAGVSQSPRYKVAKRGQDVALRCDPISGHVSLFWYQQALGQGPEFLTYFQNEAQLDKSGLPSDRFFAERPEGSVSTLKIQRTQQEDSAVYLCASSSRQGNQPQHFGDGTRLSIL.

The chain employs TRBV7-2 and TRBJ2-5; 7 positions match TRBD1. The V gene end was trimmed by 2 bases and the J gene end by 2 bases; junction bases not matched to a gene: 5. The germline V gene has CDR1 SGHTA and CDR2 FQGNSA. This CDR3 spans 15 amino acids. DNA for the CDR3: TGTGCCAGCAGCTTATTAGGCAGGGGGCAAGAGACCCAGTACTTC. Translating gives CASSLLGRGQETQYF. The variable domain in full, with the rest retrieved from reference TRBV7-2 and TRBJ2-5, is GAGVSQSPSNKVTEKGKDVELRCDPISGHTALYWYRQSLGQGLEFLIYFQGNSAPDKSGLPSDRFSAERTGGSVSTLTIQRTQQEDSAVYLCASSLLGRGQETQYFGPGTRLLVL.

This sequence joins TRBV5-4 and TRBJ2-3; D uncertain. The CDR3 consists of 19 residues. The germline V gene has CDR1 SGHNT and CDR2 YYREEE (reference sequence). With 2 bases removed from V and 1 base from J, the gap between germline ends came to 23 bases. CDR3 bases: TGTGCCAGCAGCTTAAGAGTGCCACGAACGGGTGCGCGCACAGATACGCAGTATTTT. This sequence encodes CASSLRVPRTGARTDTQYF. Full variable domain (rest looked up from reference TRBV5-4 and TRBJ2-3): ETGVTQSPTHLIKTRGQQVTLRCSSQSGHNTVSWYQQALGQGPQFIFQYYREEENGRGNFPPRFSGLQFPNYSSELNVNALELDDSALYLCASSLRVPRTGARTDTQYFGPGTRLTVL.

J is TRBJ2-1 and V is TRBV28; 8 positions agree with TRBD1. The CDR3 is made up of 16 amino acids. Trimming cost V 4 bases and J 2 bases; bases outside gene matches: 7. The germline CDR1 and CDR2 sequences are MDHEN and SYDVKM. CDR3 coding DNA: TGTGCCAGCAGTTCCTCGTCAGGGGGCGCCTACAATGAGCAGTTCTTC. Its translation is CASSSSSGGAYNEQFF. The whole variable domain, filled in from reference TRBV28 and TRBJ2-1, reads DVKVTQSSRYLVKRTGEKVFLECVQDMDHENMFWYRQDPGLGLRLIYFSYDVKMKEKGDIPEGYSVSREKKERFSLILESASTNQTSMYLCASSSSSGGAYNEQFFGPGTRLTVL.

The V call is TRBV5-4, the J call TRBJ1-3; D gene unclear. V shed 1 base and J shed 2 bases, with 13 bases lying between them. The CDR3 sequence is 16 residues long. Germline V gene lookup returns CDR1 SGHNT and CDR2 YYREEE (reference sequence). The CDR3: CASSLSGRLAGNTIYF. CDR3 bases: TGTGCCAGCAGCTTGAGCGGACGGCTTGCTGGAAACACCATATATTTT.

CDR3 amino acids: CASSLGSGSGNTIYF. CDR3 DNA: TGCGCCAGCAGCTTGGGGTCAGGCTCTGGAAACACCATATATTTT. The rearrangement links TRBV5-1 to TRBJ1-3; D is unresolved. This CDR3 has 15 residues. Germline assignment: CDR1 SGHRS and CDR2 YFSETQ. V was clipped by 0 bases and J by 0 bases, with 7 bases between them.

The J gene is TRBJ2-7, the V gene TRBV6-1, with D unresolved. V lost 7 bases, J lost 2 bases, and 9 bases lay in between. The germline V gene encodes CDR1 MNHNS and CDR2 SASEGT. The CDR3 has 12 amino acids. In DNA form, the CDR3 reads TGTGCCAGCACTGCCACAGCCTACGAGCAGTACTTC. As protein: CASTATAYEQYF.

The gene calls are TRBV19 and TRBJ1-2; D not resolved. The germline V and J ends were trimmed by 5 bases and 5 bases, with 12 bases remaining between them. Per germline, CDR1 LNHDA and CDR2 SQIVND (reference sequence). This CDR3 has 13 amino acids. The CDR3 sequence: CASSAQVEYGYTF. The CDR3 bases are TGTGCCAGTAGTGCCCAGGTTGAATATGGCTACACCTTC.

This chain joins TRBV7-2 and TRBJ1-2; D might be TRBD1 (6 bases). The CDR3 contains 13 residues. Trimming removed 1 base from V and 6 bases from J, with 9 bases in between. The germline CDR1 and CDR2 sequences are SGHTA and FQGNSA. The CDR3 sequence: CASSLVAGDGYTF. CDR3 sequence (DNA): TGTGCCAGCAGCTTAGTGGCAGGGGATGGCTACACCTTC.

This clone showed up just a few times. The chain carries TRBV7-9 and TRBJ1-2; D is possibly TRBD1 (6 bases). CDR1 and CDR2 (germline): SEHNR, FQNEAQ (reference sequence). This CDR3 spans 13 amino acids. Trimming took 5 bases from V and 2 from J, leaving 9 bases between them. CDR3 sequence reads: CASSMDSNYGYTF. The CDR3 nucleotides read TGTGCCAGCAGCATGGACAGCAACTATGGCTACACCTTC.

J is TRBJ2-1 and V is TRBV2; a weak D match, TRBD1 (6 bases). This CDR3 is 12 amino acids long. Trimming removed 6 bases at V and 6 bases at J, with 9 bases between. Germline V gene lookup returns CDR1 SNHLY and CDR2 FYNNEI. CDR3 DNA: TGTGCCAGCAGCCGGACAGTCAATGAGCAGTTCTTC. Protein sequence: CASSRTVNEQFF.

This chain joins TRBV21-1 and TRBJ1-1. TRBV21-1 is designated a pseudogene. This CDR3 has 16 residues. For the CDR3, the DNA is TGTGCCAGCAGCTGGCGGGAGACGGTAGGGAACACTGAAGCTTTCTTT. It is translated as CASSWRETVGNTEAFF.

In the case of this clone: Germline and junction disagree at one end, which may indicate a read error. V gene TRBV2 combines with J gene TRBJ2-7, with D unclear. The germline V gene encodes CDR1 SNHLY and CDR2 FYNNEI. There are 14 residues in the CDR3. Written as DNA, the CDR3 is TGTGCCAGCAGTTTTGTTCCCCTCTCCTCCGAGCAGTACTTC. This codes for CASSFVPLSSEQYF.

This sequence joins TRBV19 and TRBJ1-2; perhaps TRBD1 as D (6 bases). Germline CDR1 is LNHDA and CDR2 is SQIVND (reference sequence). This CDR3 has 13 residues. V lost 3 bases and J lost 6, with 11 bases in between. CDR3 nucleotide sequence: TGTGCCAGTAGTATGGACAGAAAAAATGGCTACACCTTC. Encoded protein: CASSMDRKNGYTF.

The J gene is TRBJ2-1, the V gene TRBV7-2; TRBD2 matches at 7 bases. From germline, CDR1 is SGHTA and CDR2 FQGNSA. Losses at the gene ends were 5 bases for V and 4 bases for J; bases not matched to a gene: 8. CDR3 size: 15 residues. The CDR3 is CASSPGGTIYNEQFF. CDR3 nucleotide sequence: TGTGCCAGCAGCCCGGGAGGAACGATTTACAATGAGCAGTTCTTC.